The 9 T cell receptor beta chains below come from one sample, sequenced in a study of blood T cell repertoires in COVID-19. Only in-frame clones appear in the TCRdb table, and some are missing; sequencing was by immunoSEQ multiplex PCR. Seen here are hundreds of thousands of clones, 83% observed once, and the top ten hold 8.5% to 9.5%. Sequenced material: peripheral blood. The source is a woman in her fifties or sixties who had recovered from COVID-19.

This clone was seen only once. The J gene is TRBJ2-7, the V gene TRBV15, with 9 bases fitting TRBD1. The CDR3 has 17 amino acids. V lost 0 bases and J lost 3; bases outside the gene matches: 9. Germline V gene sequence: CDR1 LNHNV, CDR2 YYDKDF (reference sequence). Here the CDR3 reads CATSREGGTGIHYEQYF. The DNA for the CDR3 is TGTGCCACCAGCAGAGAAGGGGGGACAGGGATTCACTACGAGCAGTACTTC.

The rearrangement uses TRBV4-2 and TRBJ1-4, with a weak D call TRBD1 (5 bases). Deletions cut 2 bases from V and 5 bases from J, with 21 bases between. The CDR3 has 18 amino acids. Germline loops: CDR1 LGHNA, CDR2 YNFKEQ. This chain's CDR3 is CASSQMTFGRGENEKLFF. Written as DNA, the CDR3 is TGTGCCAGCAGCCAAATGACCTTCGGGAGGGGAGAGAATGAAAAACTGTTTTTT.

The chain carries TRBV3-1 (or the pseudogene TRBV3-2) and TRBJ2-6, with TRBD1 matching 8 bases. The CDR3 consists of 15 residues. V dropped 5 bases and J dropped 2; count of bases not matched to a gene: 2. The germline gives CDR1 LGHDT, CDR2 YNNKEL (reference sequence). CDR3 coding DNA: TGTGCCAGCAGCGAACAGGGGGCTGGGGCCAACGTCCTGACTTTC. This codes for CASSEQGAGANVLTF.

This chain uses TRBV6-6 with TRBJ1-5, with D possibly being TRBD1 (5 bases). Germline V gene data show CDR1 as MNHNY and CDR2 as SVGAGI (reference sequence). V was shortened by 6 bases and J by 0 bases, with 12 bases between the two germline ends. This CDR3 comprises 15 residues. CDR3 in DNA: TGTGCCAGCAGCTCCGACAGAATTAGCAATCAGCCCCAGCATTTT. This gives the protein CASSSDRISNQPQHF.

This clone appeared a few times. In DNA, the CDR3 is TGTGCCAGCAGTGAAAGAGAGGGTTGGGCCAAAAACATTCAGTACTTC. It yields the protein CASSEREGWAKNIQYF. This chain joins TRBV6-1 and TRBJ2-4; weak D call: TRBD2 (5 bases). The CDR3 spans 16 residues. Germline V lookup: CDR1 MNHNS, CDR2 SASEGT. Trimming took 2 bases from V and 1 from J, leaving 12 bases between them.

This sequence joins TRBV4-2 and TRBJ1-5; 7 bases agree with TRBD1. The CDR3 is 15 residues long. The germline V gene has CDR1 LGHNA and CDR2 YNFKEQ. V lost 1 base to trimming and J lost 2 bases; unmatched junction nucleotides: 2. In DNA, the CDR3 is TGTGCCAGCAGCCAAGGAGGACAGGGCAATCAGCCCCAGCATTTT. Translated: CASSQGGQGNQPQHF.

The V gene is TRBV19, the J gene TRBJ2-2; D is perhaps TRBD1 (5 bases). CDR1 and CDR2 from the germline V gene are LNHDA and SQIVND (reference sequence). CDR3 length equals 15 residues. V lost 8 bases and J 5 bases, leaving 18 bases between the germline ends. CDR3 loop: CASSQVDRVTGELFF. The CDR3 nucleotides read TGTGCCAGTTCCCAGGTTGACAGAGTAACCGGGGAGCTGTTTTTT.

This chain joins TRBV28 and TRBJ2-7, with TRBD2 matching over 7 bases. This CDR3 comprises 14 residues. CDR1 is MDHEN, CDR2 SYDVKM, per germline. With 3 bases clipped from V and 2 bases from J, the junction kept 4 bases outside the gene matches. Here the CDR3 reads CASSLWAGAYEQYF. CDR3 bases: TGTGCCAGCAGTTTGTGGGCGGGGGCCTACGAGCAGTACTTC.

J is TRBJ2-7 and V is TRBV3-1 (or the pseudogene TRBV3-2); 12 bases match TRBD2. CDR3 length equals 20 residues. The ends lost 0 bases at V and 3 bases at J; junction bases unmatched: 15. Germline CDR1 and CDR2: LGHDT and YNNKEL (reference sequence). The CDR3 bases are TGTGCCAGCAGCCAAGATCGCCGGCTAGCGGGGGGGATTACCTTCTACGAGCAGTACTTC. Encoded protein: CASSQDRRLAGGITFYEQYF.